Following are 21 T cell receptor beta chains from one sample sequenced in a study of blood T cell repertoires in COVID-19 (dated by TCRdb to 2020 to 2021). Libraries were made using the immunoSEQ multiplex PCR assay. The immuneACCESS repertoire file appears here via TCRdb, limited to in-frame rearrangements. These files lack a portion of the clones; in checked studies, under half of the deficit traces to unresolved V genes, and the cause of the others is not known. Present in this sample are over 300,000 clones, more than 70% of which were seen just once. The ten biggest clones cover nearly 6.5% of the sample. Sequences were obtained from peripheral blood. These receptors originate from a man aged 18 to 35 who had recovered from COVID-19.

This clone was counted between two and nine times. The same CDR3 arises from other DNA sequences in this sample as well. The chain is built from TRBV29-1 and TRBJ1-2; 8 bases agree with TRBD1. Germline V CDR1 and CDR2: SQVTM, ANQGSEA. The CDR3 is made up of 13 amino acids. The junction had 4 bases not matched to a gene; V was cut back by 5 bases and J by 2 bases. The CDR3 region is CSVMTGANYGYTF. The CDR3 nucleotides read TGCAGCGTTATGACAGGGGCGAACTATGGCTACACCTTC.

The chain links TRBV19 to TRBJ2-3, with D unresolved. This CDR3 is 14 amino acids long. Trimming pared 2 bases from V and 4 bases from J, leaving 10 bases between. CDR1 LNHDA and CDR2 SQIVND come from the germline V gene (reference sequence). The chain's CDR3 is CASSISPGPDTQYF. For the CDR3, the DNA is TGTGCCAGTAGTATATCCCCAGGTCCAGATACGCAGTATTTT.

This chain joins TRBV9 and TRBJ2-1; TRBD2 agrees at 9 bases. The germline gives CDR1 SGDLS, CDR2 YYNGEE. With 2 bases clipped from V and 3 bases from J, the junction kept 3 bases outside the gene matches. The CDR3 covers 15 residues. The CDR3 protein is CASSVGLALYNEQFF. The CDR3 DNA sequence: TGTGCCAGCAGCGTGGGACTAGCCCTCTACAATGAGCAGTTCTTC.

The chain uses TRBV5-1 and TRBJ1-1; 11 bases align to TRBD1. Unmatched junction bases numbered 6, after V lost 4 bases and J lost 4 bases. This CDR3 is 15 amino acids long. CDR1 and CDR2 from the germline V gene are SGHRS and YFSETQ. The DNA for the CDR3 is TGCGCCAGCAGCAAGGGGACAGGGGGAGTCACTGAAGCTTTCTTT. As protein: CASSKGTGGVTEAFF.

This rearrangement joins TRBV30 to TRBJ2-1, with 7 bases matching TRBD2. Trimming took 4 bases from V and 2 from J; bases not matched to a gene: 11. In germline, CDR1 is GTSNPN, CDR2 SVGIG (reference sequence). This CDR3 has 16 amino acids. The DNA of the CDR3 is TGTGCCTGGACCCTTTGGCGGGAGAAGCCCTACAATGAGCAGTTCTTC. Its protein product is CAWTLWREKPYNEQFF.

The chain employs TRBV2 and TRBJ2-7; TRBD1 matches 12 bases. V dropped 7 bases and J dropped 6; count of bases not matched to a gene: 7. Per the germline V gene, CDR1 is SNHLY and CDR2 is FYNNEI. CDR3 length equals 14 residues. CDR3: CASTAGTGGFEQYF. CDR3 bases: TGTGCCAGCACCGCCGGGACAGGGGGCTTCGAGCAGTACTTC.

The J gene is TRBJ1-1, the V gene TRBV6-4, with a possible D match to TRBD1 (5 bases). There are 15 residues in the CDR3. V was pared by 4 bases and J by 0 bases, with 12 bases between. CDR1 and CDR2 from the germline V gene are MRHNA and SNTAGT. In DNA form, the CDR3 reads TGTGCCAGCAGTGCAAATCCAGGGATGAACACTGAAGCTTTCTTT. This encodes CASSANPGMNTEAFF.

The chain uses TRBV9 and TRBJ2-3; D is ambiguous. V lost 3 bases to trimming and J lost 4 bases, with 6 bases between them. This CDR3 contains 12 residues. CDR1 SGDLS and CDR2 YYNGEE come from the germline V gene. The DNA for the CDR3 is TGTGCCAGCAGCGCACCGGCAGATACGCAGTATTTT. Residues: CASSAPADTQYF.

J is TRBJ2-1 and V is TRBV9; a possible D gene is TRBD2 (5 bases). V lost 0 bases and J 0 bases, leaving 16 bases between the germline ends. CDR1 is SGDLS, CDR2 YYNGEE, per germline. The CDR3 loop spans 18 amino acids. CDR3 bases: TGTGCCAGCAGCGTAGGGCATCTCAGCGGAAGCTCCTACAATGAGCAGTTCTTC. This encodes CASSVGHLSGSSYNEQFF.

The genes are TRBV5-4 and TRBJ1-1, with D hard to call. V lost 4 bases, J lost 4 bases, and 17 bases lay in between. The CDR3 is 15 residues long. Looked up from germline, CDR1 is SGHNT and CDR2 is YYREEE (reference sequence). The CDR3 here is CASSPHREGGTEAFF. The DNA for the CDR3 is TGTGCCAGCAGCCCGCACCGGGAAGGTGGCACTGAAGCTTTCTTT.

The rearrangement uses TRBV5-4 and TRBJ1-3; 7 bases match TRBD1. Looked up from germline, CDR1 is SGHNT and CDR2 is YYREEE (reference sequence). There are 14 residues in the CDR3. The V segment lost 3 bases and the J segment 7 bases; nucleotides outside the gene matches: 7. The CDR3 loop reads CASSWGQSGNTIYF. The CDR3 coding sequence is TGTGCCAGCAGCTGGGGACAGTCGGGCAACACCATATATTTT. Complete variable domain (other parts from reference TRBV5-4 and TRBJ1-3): ETGVTQSPTHLIKTRGQQVTLRCSSQSGHNTVSWYQQALGQGPQFIFQYYREEENGRGNFPPRFSGLQFPNYSSELNVNALELDDSALYLCASSWGQSGNTIYFGEGSWLTVV.

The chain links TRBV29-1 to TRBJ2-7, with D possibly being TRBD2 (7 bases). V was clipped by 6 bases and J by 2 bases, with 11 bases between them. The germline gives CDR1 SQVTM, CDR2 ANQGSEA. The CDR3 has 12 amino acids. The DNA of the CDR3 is TGCAGCGTAGAGGGGGGGGCCTACGAGCAGTACTTC. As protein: CSVEGGAYEQYF.

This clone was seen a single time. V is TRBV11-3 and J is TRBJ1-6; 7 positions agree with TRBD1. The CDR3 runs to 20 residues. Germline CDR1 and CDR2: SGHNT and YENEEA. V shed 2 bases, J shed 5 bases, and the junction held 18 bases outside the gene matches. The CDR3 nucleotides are TGTGCCAGCAGCTTAAGGTCCGGGACAGTTTATGGTAACAATAATTCACCCCTCCACTTT. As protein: CASSLRSGTVYGNNNSPLHF.

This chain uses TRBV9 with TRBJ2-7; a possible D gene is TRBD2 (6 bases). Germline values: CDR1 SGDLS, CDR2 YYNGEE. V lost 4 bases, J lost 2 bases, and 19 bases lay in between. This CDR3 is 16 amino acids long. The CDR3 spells CASSLMPGGATYEQYF. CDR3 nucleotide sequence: TGTGCCAGCAGCCTAATGCCCGGGGGAGCCACCTACGAGCAGTACTTC. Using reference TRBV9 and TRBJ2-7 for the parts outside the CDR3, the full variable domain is DSGVTQTPKHLITATGQRVTLRCSPRSGDLSVYWYQQSLDQGLQFLIQYYNGEERAKGNILERFSAQQFPDLHSELNLSSLELGDSALYFCASSLMPGGATYEQYFGPGTRLTVT.

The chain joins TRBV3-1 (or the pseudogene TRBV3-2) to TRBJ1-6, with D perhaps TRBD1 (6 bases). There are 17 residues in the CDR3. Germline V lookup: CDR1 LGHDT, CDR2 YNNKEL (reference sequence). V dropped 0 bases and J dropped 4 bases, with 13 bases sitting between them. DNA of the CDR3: TGTGCCAGCAGCCAAGAACCGGGACACAAATATAATTCACCCCTCCACTTT. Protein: CASSQEPGHKYNSPLHF.

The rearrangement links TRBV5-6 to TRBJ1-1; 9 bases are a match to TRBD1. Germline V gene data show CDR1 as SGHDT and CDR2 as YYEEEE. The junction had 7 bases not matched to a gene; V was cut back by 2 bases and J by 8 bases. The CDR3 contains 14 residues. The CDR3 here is CASSLRTGGLEAFF. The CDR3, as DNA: TGTGCCAGCAGCTTAAGAACAGGGGGCTTAGAAGCTTTCTTT.

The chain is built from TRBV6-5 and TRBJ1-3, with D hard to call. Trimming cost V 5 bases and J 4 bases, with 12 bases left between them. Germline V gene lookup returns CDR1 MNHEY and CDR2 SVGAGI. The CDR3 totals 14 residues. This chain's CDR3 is CASSQSRSGNTIYF. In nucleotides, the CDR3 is TGTGCCAGCAGTCAGTCAAGATCCGGAAACACCATATATTTT.

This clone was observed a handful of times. The DNA of the CDR3 is TGTGCCATCAGAGCGGATTTTAGCACAGATACGCAGTATTTT. It is translated as CAIRADFSTDTQYF. This chain connects TRBV10-3 to TRBJ2-3, with D perhaps TRBD2 (5 bases). CDR1 is ENHRY and CDR2 is SYGVKD in the germline V gene. The CDR3 sequence is 14 residues long. Trimming stripped 6 bases from V and 0 bases from J, with 10 bases between.

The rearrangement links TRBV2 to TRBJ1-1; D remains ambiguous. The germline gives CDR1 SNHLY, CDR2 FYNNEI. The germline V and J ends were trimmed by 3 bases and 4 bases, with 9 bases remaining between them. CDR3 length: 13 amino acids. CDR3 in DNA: TGTGCCAGCAGTGATGAGGGCTCCACTGAAGCTTTCTTT. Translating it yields CASSDEGSTEAFF.

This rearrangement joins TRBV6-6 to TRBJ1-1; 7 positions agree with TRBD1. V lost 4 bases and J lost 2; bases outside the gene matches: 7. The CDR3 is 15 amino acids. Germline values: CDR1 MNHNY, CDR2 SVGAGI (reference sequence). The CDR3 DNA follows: TGTGCCAGCAGTTCGTACAGGGGCAGAAACACTGAAGCTTTCTTT. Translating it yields CASSSYRGRNTEAFF.

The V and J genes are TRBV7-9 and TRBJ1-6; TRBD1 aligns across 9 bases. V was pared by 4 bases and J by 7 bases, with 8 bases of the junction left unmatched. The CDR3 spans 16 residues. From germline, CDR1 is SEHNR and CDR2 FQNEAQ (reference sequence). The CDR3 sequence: CASSSSGTGWNSPLHF. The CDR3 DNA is TGTGCCAGCAGCTCATCCGGGACAGGGTGGAATTCACCCCTCCACTTT.